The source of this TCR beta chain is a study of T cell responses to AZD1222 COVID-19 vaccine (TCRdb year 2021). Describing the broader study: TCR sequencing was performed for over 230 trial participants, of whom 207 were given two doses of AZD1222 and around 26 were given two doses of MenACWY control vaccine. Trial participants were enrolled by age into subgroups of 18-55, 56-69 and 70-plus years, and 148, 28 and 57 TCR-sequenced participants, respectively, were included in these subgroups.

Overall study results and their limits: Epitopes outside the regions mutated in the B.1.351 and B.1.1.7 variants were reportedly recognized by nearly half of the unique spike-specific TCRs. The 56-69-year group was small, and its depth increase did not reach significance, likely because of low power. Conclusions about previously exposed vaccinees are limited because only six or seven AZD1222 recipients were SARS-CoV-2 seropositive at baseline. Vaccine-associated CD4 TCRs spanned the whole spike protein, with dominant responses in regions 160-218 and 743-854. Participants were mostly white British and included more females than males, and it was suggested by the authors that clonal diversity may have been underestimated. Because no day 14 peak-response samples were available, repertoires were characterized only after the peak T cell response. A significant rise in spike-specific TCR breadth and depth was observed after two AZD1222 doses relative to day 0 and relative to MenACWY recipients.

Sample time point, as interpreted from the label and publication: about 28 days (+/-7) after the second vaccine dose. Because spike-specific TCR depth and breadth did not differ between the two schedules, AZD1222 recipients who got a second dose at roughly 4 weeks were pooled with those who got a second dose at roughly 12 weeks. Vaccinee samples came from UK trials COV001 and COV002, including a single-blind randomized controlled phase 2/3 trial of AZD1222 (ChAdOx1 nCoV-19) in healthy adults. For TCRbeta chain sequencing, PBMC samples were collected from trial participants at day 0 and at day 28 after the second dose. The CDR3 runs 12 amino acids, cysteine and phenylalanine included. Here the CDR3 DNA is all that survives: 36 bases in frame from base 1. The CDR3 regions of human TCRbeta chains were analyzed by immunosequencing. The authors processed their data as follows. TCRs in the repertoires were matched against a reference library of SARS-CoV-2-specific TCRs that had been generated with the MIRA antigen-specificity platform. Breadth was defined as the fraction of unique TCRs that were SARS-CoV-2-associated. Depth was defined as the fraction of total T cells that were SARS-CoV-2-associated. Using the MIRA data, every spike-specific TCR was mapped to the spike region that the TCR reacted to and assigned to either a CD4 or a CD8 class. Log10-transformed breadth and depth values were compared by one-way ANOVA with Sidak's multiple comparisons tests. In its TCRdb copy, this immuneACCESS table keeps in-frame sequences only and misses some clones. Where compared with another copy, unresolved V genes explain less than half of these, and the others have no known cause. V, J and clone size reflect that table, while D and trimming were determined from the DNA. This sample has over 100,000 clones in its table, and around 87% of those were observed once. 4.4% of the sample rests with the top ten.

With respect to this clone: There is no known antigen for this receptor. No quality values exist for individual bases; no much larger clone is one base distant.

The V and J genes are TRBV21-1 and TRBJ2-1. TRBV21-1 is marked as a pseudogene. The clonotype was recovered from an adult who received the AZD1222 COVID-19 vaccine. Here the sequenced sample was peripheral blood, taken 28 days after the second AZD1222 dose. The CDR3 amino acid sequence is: CASSKEGYEQFF. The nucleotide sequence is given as TGTGCCAGCAGCAAAGAAGGATATGAGCAGTTCTTC.